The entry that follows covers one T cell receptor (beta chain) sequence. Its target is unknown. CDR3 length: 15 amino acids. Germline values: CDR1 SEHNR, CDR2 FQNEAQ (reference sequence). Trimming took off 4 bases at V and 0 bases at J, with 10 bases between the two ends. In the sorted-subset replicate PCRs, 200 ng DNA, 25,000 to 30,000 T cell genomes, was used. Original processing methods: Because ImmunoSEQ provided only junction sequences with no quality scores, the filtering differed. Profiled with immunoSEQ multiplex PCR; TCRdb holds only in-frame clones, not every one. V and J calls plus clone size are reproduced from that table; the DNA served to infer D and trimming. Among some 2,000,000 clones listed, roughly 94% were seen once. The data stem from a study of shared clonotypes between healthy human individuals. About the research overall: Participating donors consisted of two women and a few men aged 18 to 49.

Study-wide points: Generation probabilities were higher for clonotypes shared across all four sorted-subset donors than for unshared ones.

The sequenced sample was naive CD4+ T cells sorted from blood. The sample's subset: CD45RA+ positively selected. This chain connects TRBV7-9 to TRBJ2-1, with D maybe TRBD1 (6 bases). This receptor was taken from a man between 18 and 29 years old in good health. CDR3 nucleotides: TGTGCCAGCAGCTACAGGGCTAGCTCCTACAATGAGCAGTTCTTC. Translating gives CASSYRASSYNEQFF. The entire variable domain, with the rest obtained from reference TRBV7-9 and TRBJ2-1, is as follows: DTGVSQNPRHKITKRGQNVTFRCDPISEHNRLYWYRQTLGQGPEFLTYFQNEAQLEKSRLLSDRFSAERPKGSFSTLEIQRTEQGDSAMYLCASSYRASSYNEQFFGPGTRLTVL.